This TCR beta chain was observed in a study of shared clonotypes between healthy human individuals. Whole-study context: For every donor, three CD4 naive, three CD4 memory, two CD8 naive and one CD8 memory plates were used.

The table came from immunoSEQ multiplex PCR; TCRdb's copy has only in-frame clones and leaves some out. The data show about 2 million clones, with about 95% seen just once and approximately 1.2% held by the top ten. About this clone itself: Its antigen is as yet unknown.

Whole-study results and caveats: Several donors showed sharing of approximately 4.7% of naive CD4 clonotypes. Rarefaction analysis demonstrated incomplete sorted-subset sequencing notwithstanding large depth.

CD45RO-negative cells were positively selected for CCR7, leaving out terminally differentiated effector memory CD45RA+ cells. Healthy HIV-negative adults with no recent acute infections or vaccinations were recruited as donors. The CDR3 consists of 15 residues. V lost 8 bases and J lost 7; bases outside the gene matches: 7. Per the germline V gene, CDR1 is WNHNN and CDR2 is SYGVQD (reference sequence). The clonotype comes from a man aged 18 to 35 in good health. The sequencing input was naive CD8+ T cells sorted from blood. The chain is built from TRBV10-1 and TRBJ2-1; 14 positions match TRBD2. CDR3 DNA sequence: TGCGCCAGCCTTCGACTAGCGGGAGGGCTTAATGAGCAGTTCTTC. This codes for CASLRLAGGLNEQFF.